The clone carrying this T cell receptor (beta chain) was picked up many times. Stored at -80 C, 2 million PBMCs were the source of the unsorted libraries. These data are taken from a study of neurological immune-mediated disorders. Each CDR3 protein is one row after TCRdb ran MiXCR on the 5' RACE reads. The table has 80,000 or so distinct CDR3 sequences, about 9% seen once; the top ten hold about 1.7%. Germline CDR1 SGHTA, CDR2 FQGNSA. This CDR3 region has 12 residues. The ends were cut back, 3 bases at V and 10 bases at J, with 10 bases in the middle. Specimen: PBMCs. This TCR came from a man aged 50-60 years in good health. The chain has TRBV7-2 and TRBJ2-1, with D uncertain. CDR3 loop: CASSFVPKEQFF. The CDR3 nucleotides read TGTGCCAGCAGCTTCGTTCCAAAAGAGCAGTTCTTC. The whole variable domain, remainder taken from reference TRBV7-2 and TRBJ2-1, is GAGVSQSPSNKVTEKGKDVELRCDPISGHTALYWYRQSLGQGLEFLIYFQGNSAPDKSGLPSDRFSAERTGGSVSTLTIQRTQQEDSAVYLCASSFVPKEQFFGPGTRLTVL.